A single sample is the source of the 29 T cell receptor beta chains below, sequenced in a study of Tregs in tolerant kidney transplant recipients. This table comes from immunoSEQ multiplex PCR, and its TCRdb copy is limited to in-frame clones, with some not included. The profile covers about 81,000 clones, with about 91% appearing a single time and around 1.5% taken by the ten largest. Mixed chimerism was transient after nonmyeloablative marrow transplants from related graft donors. The sample in question was CD4+ T cells from blood (PBMCs), obtained 24 months after the transplant. The receptors here all came from a human patient who received a combined kidney and bone marrow transplant. The graft donor may have contributed some T cells.

This clone appeared a single time. This chain joins TRBV28 and TRBJ2-3, with TRBD2 matching over 9 bases. The CDR3 is 16 amino acids. Losses at the gene ends were 2 bases for V and 4 bases for J; bases not matched to a gene: 7. CDR1 is MDHEN, CDR2 SYDVKM, per germline. CDR3 sequence: CASSLMGLADSDTQYF. In nucleotides, the CDR3 is TGTGCCAGCAGTTTAATGGGACTAGCAGATTCAGATACGCAGTATTTT.

The chain combines TRBV27 with TRBJ2-3, with a possible D match to TRBD2 (5 bases). V lost 2 bases and J lost 0, with 12 bases in between. The germline CDR1 and CDR2 sequences are MNHEY and SMNVEV (reference sequence). The CDR3 length is 16 residues. The CDR3 spells CASSLLAAASTDTQYF. In DNA, the CDR3 is TGTGCCAGCAGTTTACTAGCAGCAGCTAGCACAGATACGCAGTATTTT.

This clone was recorded only once. The J gene is TRBJ2-5, the V gene TRBV5-1; 8 bases match TRBD1. The CDR3 contains 14 residues. J gave up 2 bases and V 3 bases, and 3 bases lay outside the gene matches. Germline CDR1 is SGHRS and CDR2 is YFSETQ. CDR3 bases: TGCGCCAGCAGCTACCGGGACAGGCAAGAGACCCAGTACTTC. It encodes CASSYRDRQETQYF. Full variable domain (rest looked up from reference TRBV5-1 and TRBJ2-5): KAGVTQTPRYLIKTRGQQVTLSCSPISGHRSVSWYQQTPGQGLQFLFEYFSETQRNKGNFPGRFSGRQFSNSRSEMNVSTLELGDSALYLCASSYRDRQETQYFGPGTRLLVL.

This sequence joins TRBV5-4 and TRBJ1-4; 8 bases align to TRBD1. CDR1 is SGHNT and CDR2 is YYREEE in the germline V gene (reference sequence). The CDR3 totals 14 residues. The V segment lost 0 bases and the J segment 6 bases; nucleotides outside the gene matches: 1. The CDR3 nucleotides read TGTGCCAGCAGCTTGGACAGGGGGGATGAAAAACTGTTTTTT. It encodes CASSLDRGDEKLFF.

The rearrangement links TRBV28 to TRBJ1-1; possible D gene TRBD1, 5 bases. Trimming cost V 3 bases and J 3 bases, with 8 bases left between them. The CDR3 consists of 13 residues. CDR1 MDHEN and CDR2 SYDVKM come from the germline V gene. In DNA, the CDR3 is TGTGCCAGCAGTTTGGGGCAGGACACTGAAGCTTTCTTT. Its translation: CASSLGQDTEAFF.

The CDR3 bases are TGTGCCAGTAGTTCTACAAATCGGGGGGCCTATCAGCCCCAGCATTTT. Its protein is CASSSTNRGAYQPQHF. The chain recombines TRBV19 with TRBJ1-5, with D possibly matching TRBD1 (6 bases). Trimming removed 5 bases from V and 5 bases from J, with 19 bases in between. The length of the CDR3 is 16 residues. CDR1 and CDR2 (germline): LNHDA, SQIVND (reference sequence).

This clone was seen only once. A read error may account for a junction end that differs from germline. Other DNA sequences in the same sample also yield this CDR3. This chain connects TRBV7-3 to TRBJ1-6; D is unresolved. The CDR3 runs 13 residues. Germline V CDR1 and CDR2: SGHTA, FQGTGA. Here the CDR3 reads CASSRESNSPLHF. CDR3 in DNA: TGTGCCAGCTCCCGGGAGAGTAATTCCCCCCTCCACTTT. Filled out from reference TRBV7-3 and TRBJ1-6, the complete variable domain reads GAGVSQTPSNKVTEKGKYVELRCDPISGHTALYWYRQSLGQGPEFLIYFQGTGAADDSGLPNDRFFAVRPEGSVSTLKIQRTERGDSAVYLCASSRESNSPLHFGNGTRLTVT.

This clone was seen a handful of times. CDR3 region: CASSTQRYEQYF. CDR3 nucleotides: TGTGCCAGCAGTACCCAGAGGTACGAGCAGTACTTC. The chain couples TRBV6-6 to TRBJ2-7; D not certain. Looked up from germline, CDR1 is MNHNY and CDR2 is SVGAGI (reference sequence). Between the trimmed V and J ends, which lost 5 bases and 4 bases, there was a span of 9 bases. CDR3 length equals 12 residues.

In nucleotides, the CDR3 is TGTGCCAGCTCACCACCCTCGAGCTACGAGCAGTACTTC. This translates into CASSPPSSYEQYF. The rearrangement joins TRBV18 to TRBJ2-7; D ambiguous. This CDR3 contains 13 residues. Germline V gene lookup returns CDR1 KGHSH and CDR2 LQKENI. V lost 0 bases, J lost 3 bases, and 6 bases lay in between.

V usage is TRBV7-3 and J usage is TRBJ1-2, with 9 nucleotides matching TRBD1. Trimming took 1 base from V and 4 from J; bases not matched to a gene: 7. Germline V CDR1 and CDR2: SGHTA, FQGTGA. The CDR3 is 16 amino acids. CDR3 residues: CASSLMAPGQGYGYTF. Written as DNA, the CDR3 is TGTGCCAGCAGCTTAATGGCGCCGGGACAGGGCTATGGCTACACCTTC.

The chain has TRBV11-2 and TRBJ1-2; 7 bases agree with TRBD1. CDR3 length: 13 residues. CDR1 is SGHAT, CDR2 FQNNGV, per germline. With 8 bases clipped from V and 2 bases from J, the junction kept 5 bases outside the gene matches. In DNA form, the CDR3 reads TGTGCCAGCGCAGGGGGTTGGAACTATGGCTACACCTTC. Its translation: CASAGGWNYGYTF.

This chain connects TRBV18 to TRBJ2-7; the match to TRBD1 covers 8 bases. CDR3 length: 18 residues. CDR1 KGHSH and CDR2 LQKENI come from the germline V gene. The trim removed 2 bases at V and 6 bases at J, leaving 18 bases unmatched. CDR3: CASSPSTATGGSLREQYF. In DNA form, the CDR3 reads TGTGCCAGCTCACCAAGCACGGCAACAGGGGGGTCTCTCCGCGAGCAGTACTTC.

The V call is TRBV19, the J call TRBJ2-5, with TRBD2 identical over 9 bases. Trimming took 4 bases from V and 5 from J; bases not matched to a gene: 8. Germline CDR1 reads LNHDA; CDR2 reads SQIVND (reference sequence). There are 15 residues in the CDR3. CDR3 DNA: TGTGCCAGTAGTAGCGGGACTAGCTTTTGGGAGACCCAGTACTTC. Translated, it gives CASSSGTSFWETQYF.

The rearrangement joins TRBV7-2 to TRBJ1-4, with D unclear. Germline CDR1 and CDR2: SGHTA and FQGNSA. V lost 3 bases to trimming and J lost 0 bases, with 8 bases between them. This CDR3 has 15 amino acids. The CDR3 loop reads CASSFQVATNEKLFF. CDR3 in DNA: TGTGCCAGCAGCTTTCAGGTTGCAACTAATGAAAAACTGTTTTTT.

The V call is TRBV7-2, the J call TRBJ2-5; 8 positions agree with TRBD1. V shed 2 bases, J shed 3 bases, and the junction held 14 bases outside the gene matches. The CDR3 covers 18 residues. Per germline, CDR1 SGHTA and CDR2 FQGNSA. As DNA, the CDR3 is TGTGCCAGCAGCTTAAGGCTTTTAAGAGGGACAGGAGAAGAGACCCAGTACTTC. Translated, it gives CASSLRLLRGTGEETQYF.

V is TRBV6-6 and J is TRBJ2-4; TRBD1 matches at 7 bases. Germline V gene data show CDR1 as MNHNY and CDR2 as SVGAGI (reference sequence). Trimming removed 8 bases from V and 0 bases from J; junction bases left unmatched: 1. This CDR3 contains 13 residues. The CDR3 region has the DNA TGTGCCAGCGGGACAGTAGCCAAAAACATTCAGTACTTC. Translation: CASGTVAKNIQYF.

The genes are TRBV5-6 and TRBJ1-6, with D perhaps TRBD1 (5 bases). The CDR3 covers 15 residues. Per germline, CDR1 SGHDT and CDR2 YYEEEE. The germline V and J ends were trimmed by 0 bases and 9 bases, with 13 bases remaining between them. The CDR3 sequence: CASSLGTGEFSPLHF. CDR3 in DNA: TGTGCCAGCAGCTTGGGCACAGGTGAATTTTCACCCCTCCACTTT.

The V and J genes are TRBV7-2 and TRBJ1-2, with 7 bases that match TRBD1. J was trimmed by 3 bases and V by 4 bases; bases with no gene match: 2. CDR1 and CDR2 (germline): SGHTA, FQGNSA. This CDR3 comprises 13 residues. CDR3 protein: CASSSGTDYGYTF. The CDR3 DNA follows: TGTGCCAGCAGCTCAGGGACAGACTATGGCTACACCTTC.

J is TRBJ1-2 and V is TRBV11-2; D possibly corresponds to TRBD1 (6 bases). V lost 4 bases and J lost 5, with 20 bases in between. CDR1 is SGHAT and CDR2 is FQNNGV in the germline V gene. This CDR3 has 16 residues. DNA for the CDR3: TGTGCCAGCAGCTCGCTTCGTCTGGGGGACACTTATGGCTACACCTTC. Translated, it gives CASSSLRLGDTYGYTF.

This clone was recorded only once. J is TRBJ1-6 and V is TRBV6-5, with D perhaps matching TRBD1 (5 bases). This CDR3 contains 14 residues. Germline CDR1 and CDR2: MNHEY and SVGAGI. Trimming pared 6 bases from V and 13 bases from J, leaving 19 bases between. CDR3 sequence (DNA): TGTGCCAGCAGCTCACAGACAGCCGAAGGGCCCCTCCACTTT. It yields the protein CASSSQTAEGPLHF.

The sample holds a few counts of this clone. The rearrangement links TRBV28 to TRBJ1-4, with D maybe TRBD1 (6 bases). CDR1 is MDHEN, CDR2 SYDVKM, per germline. The CDR3 length is 13 residues. V shed 5 bases and J shed 4 bases, with 8 bases lying between them. DNA of the CDR3: TGTGCCAGCAGTGAGGACAGTAATGAAAAACTGTTTTTT. It specifies CASSEDSNEKLFF.

In this sample, this clone turned up a few times. The chain combines TRBV19 with TRBJ1-4; no clear D. The CDR3 contains 11 residues. Germline-derived CDR1 and CDR2 are LNHDA and SQIVND (reference sequence). The germline V and J ends were trimmed by 3 bases and 8 bases, with 4 bases remaining between them. This CDR3 reads CASSITEKLFF. The DNA for the CDR3 is TGTGCCAGTAGTATTACAGAAAAACTGTTTTTT.

This clone was found once. This chain links TRBV21-1 with TRBJ1-5; TRBD1 is taken as the D call from the table, unchecked against the DNA. TRBV21-1 counts as a pseudogene. The CDR3 length is 23 residues. The CDR3 region has the DNA TGTGCCAGCAGCCCGCAACCACACCCATCGCCCGAACCCCACATTAAGAACAATCAGCCCCAGCATTTT. Translated, it gives CASSPQPHPSPEPHIKNNQPQHF.

CDR3 amino acids: CASSRTESNQPQHF. In DNA form, the CDR3 reads TGTGCCAGCAGCAGGACTGAGAGCAATCAGCCCCAGCATTTT. This chain links TRBV21-1 with TRBJ1-5. TRBV21-1 is listed as a pseudogene. The CDR3 covers 14 residues.

The CDR3 loop is CASAGPGRTGELFF. Here the CDR3 DNA reads TGTGCCAGCGCCGGCCCTGGGAGAACCGGGGAGCTGTTTTTT. The chain has TRBV11-2 and TRBJ2-2; D may be TRBD2 (5 bases). V lost 8 bases, J lost 5 bases, and 15 bases lay in between. Per the germline V gene, CDR1 is SGHAT and CDR2 is FQNNGV. The CDR3 consists of 14 residues.

CDR3 DNA sequence: TGTGCCAGCAGAGGACAGTTGAATCAGCCCCAGCATTTT. Amino acids: CASRGQLNQPQHF. The chain uses TRBV25-1 and TRBJ1-5; D may be TRBD1 (6 bases). The CDR3 contains 13 residues. From germline, CDR1 is MGHDK and CDR2 SYGVNS. Trimming removed 6 bases from V and 4 bases from J, with 10 bases in between.

This sequence joins TRBV2 and TRBJ2-1, with D hard to call. CDR1 is SNHLY, CDR2 FYNNEI, per germline. V was cut by 4 bases and J by 4 bases, with 14 bases left in between. This CDR3 contains 15 residues. The CDR3 region is CASSVVRSGYNEQFF. DNA of the CDR3: TGTGCCAGCAGTGTTGTCCGGTCCGGGTACAATGAGCAGTTCTTC.

V and J are TRBV6-5 and TRBJ1-1; TRBD1 aligns across 8 bases. From germline, CDR1 is MNHEY and CDR2 SVGAGI. The CDR3 sequence is 13 residues long. V was clipped by 7 bases and J by 4 bases; unmatched bases: 5. CDR3 protein: CASKQGAGTEAFF. CDR3 nucleotide sequence: TGTGCCAGCAAGCAGGGGGCCGGCACTGAAGCTTTCTTT.

V gene TRBV7-8 combines with J gene TRBJ1-6; maybe TRBD1 (6 bases). Trimming stripped 6 bases from V and 9 bases from J, with 18 bases between. Germline lookup yields CDR1 SGHVS and CDR2 FQNEAQ. The CDR3 is 15 residues long. Written as DNA, the CDR3 is TGTGCCAGCAGTCCCCGCGCAGGGGTAGGTTCACCCCTCCACTTT. Translation: CASSPRAGVGSPLHF. The full variable domain, in which reference TRBV7-8 and TRBJ1-6 provide the parts outside the CDR3, is GAGVSQSPRYKVAKRGQDVALRCDPISGHVSLFWYQQALGQGPEFLTYFQNEAQLDKSGLPSDRFFAERPEGSVSTLKIQRTQQEDSAVYLCASSPRAGVGSPLHFGNGTRLTVT.